The 14 T cell receptor beta chains reported below all come from one sample, sequenced in a study of T cells after posttransplantation cyclophosphamide (dated by TCRdb to 2015 to 2016). Reading the label with the study, this specimen's treatment or condition is: high-dose cyclophosphamide on days +3 and +4 as single-agent GVHD prophylaxis. PTCy patients received busulfan and fludarabine conditioning, a related or unrelated marrow graft, and cyclophosphamide on days +3 and +4. The library came from the immunoSEQ multiplex PCR assay. The clones in this table, taken by TCRdb from immuneACCESS, are in-frame only. Not every clone is retained; where verified, under half of the shortfall comes from an unresolved V gene, and the cause of the rest is unknown. Across this sample, around 10,000 clones were tabulated and none appeared just once. Roughly 28% of the sample rests with the top ten. This specimen consisted of PBMCs, obtained after allogeneic stem cell transplant with posttransplant cyclophosphamide. The receptors come from a female patient in her thirties or forties who received an allogeneic stem cell transplant from a related donor, was CMV-positive, and had no GVHD. Some T cells may have been brought in with the graft after a transplant.

This clone was observed a few times. The rearrangement links TRBV2 to TRBJ2-5; D gene unclear. CDR1 and CDR2 from the germline V gene are SNHLY and FYNNEI. Trimming shortened V by 4 bases and J by 1 base, and 7 bases separated the two germline ends. The CDR3 runs to 13 residues. CDR3 nucleotide sequence: TGTGCCAGCAGTGTCTCGGTCCAAGAGACCCAGTACTTC. The encoded protein is CASSVSVQETQYF.

There are many counts of this clone. The V call is TRBV6-2 or TRBV6-3, the J call TRBJ2-1, with TRBD2 identical over 15 bases. The V and J ends lost 0 bases and 0 bases, in that order; junction bases with no gene match: 6. The germline V gene encodes CDR1 MNHEY and CDR2 SVGEGT. This CDR3 has 20 residues. The CDR3 bases are TGTGCCAGCAGTTACTCAATAGGGACTAGCGGGGGGCGCTCCTACAATGAGCAGTTCTTC. It yields the protein CASSYSIGTSGGRSYNEQFF.

This clone has at least ten counts. This chain uses TRBV11-3 with TRBJ2-1; unclear D gene. Trimming removed 2 bases at V and 5 bases at J, with 7 bases between. Looked up from germline, CDR1 is SGHNT and CDR2 is YENEEA. The CDR3 extends over 13 amino acids. The CDR3 here is CASSLSDNNEQFF. The CDR3 DNA reads TGTGCCAGCAGCTTATCTGACAACAATGAGCAGTTCTTC.

This clone has a count of ten or more. CDR3 residues: CASSLTGDYGYTF. The CDR3 coding sequence is TGTGCCAGCAGCCTGACAGGAGACTATGGCTACACCTTC. V and J are TRBV7-9 and TRBJ1-2; D may be TRBD1 (6 bases). Germline loops: CDR1 SEHNR, CDR2 FQNEAQ (reference sequence). Trimming removed 5 bases at V and 3 bases at J, with 10 bases between. CDR3 length: 13 residues.

This clone came up many times. The chain combines TRBV15 with TRBJ1-2; 11 nucleotides line up with TRBD1. Germline V lookup: CDR1 LNHNV, CDR2 YYDKDF (reference sequence). The CDR3 runs 14 residues. With V trimmed by 1 base and J by 6 bases, 1 base remained unmatched. The CDR3 nucleotides are TGTGCCACCAGCAGAGCGGACAGGGGGCATGGCTACACCTTC. Its translation: CATSRADRGHGYTF.

This clone was observed many times. V gene TRBV9 combines with J gene TRBJ1-2, with a possible D match to TRBD1 (6 bases). The length of the CDR3 is 18 residues. With 4 bases removed from V and 6 bases from J, the gap between germline ends came to 28 bases. Per germline, CDR1 SGDLS and CDR2 YYNGEE. Written as DNA, the CDR3 is TGTGCCAGCAGCTCCCCCGGGACACGGGAACCCACTAGGAATGGCTACACCTTC. This encodes CASSSPGTREPTRNGYTF.

The chain carries TRBV2 and TRBJ2-3; 12 bases agree with TRBD2. V shed 4 bases and J 2 bases; nucleotides not matched to a gene: 1. The CDR3 runs to 15 residues. Germline values: CDR1 SNHLY, CDR2 FYNNEI. CDR3 nucleotides: TGTGCCAGCAGTGGGACTAGCGGGGCCACAGATACGCAGTATTTT. The encoded protein is CASSGTSGATDTQYF.

This clone has only a few counts. This chain joins TRBV27 and TRBJ2-5; a possible D gene is TRBD2 (5 bases). Trimming shortened V by 6 bases and J by 2 bases, and 13 bases separated the two germline ends. The germline CDR1 and CDR2 sequences are MNHEY and SMNVEV (reference sequence). This CDR3 is built from 14 residues. As DNA, the CDR3 is TGTGCCAGCAGACGAGGACTCTGGCAAGAGACCCAGTACTTC. This gives the protein CASRRGLWQETQYF.

This clone has at least ten counts. The V gene is TRBV27, the J gene TRBJ1-6; D gene uncertain. The CDR3 has 17 amino acids. The germline gives CDR1 MNHEY, CDR2 SMNVEV (reference sequence). The V end was cut by 6 bases, the J end by 7 bases, with 22 bases between. CDR3 sequence: CASSRTRPGFGNSPLHF. The CDR3 DNA follows: TGTGCCAGCAGCCGAACTAGGCCGGGGTTCGGCAATTCACCCCTCCACTTT.

This clone was detected many times. The chain links TRBV4-2 to TRBJ1-5; D possibly corresponds to TRBD1 (5 bases). The germline V gene has CDR1 LGHNA and CDR2 YNFKEQ. Trimming removed 2 bases from V and 0 bases from J, with 14 bases in between. The CDR3 spans 17 residues. This CDR3 reads CASSQHGQGGSNQPQHF. CDR3 coding DNA: TGTGCCAGCAGCCAACACGGCCAGGGTGGTAGCAATCAGCCCCAGCATTTT.

This clone occurred many times. The chain employs TRBV2 and TRBJ1-6; TRBD1 agrees at 8 bases. With V trimmed by 7 bases and J by 4 bases, 3 bases remained unmatched. The CDR3 is 14 residues long. CDR1 is SNHLY, CDR2 FYNNEI, per germline. CDR3 in amino acids: CASTTGGYNSPLHF. Written as DNA, the CDR3 is TGTGCCAGCACTACAGGGGGTTATAATTCACCCCTCCACTTT.

There are many counts of this clone. The chain has TRBV7-2 and TRBJ1-5; 11 bases fit TRBD1. The germline gives CDR1 SGHTA, CDR2 FQGNSA. J gave up 5 bases and V 5 bases, and 8 bases lay outside the gene matches. The CDR3 runs to 16 residues. The CDR3 coding sequence is TGTGCCAGCAGCCAAGGACAGGGGGCGAGGGATCAGCCCCAGCATTTT. Translation: CASSQGQGARDQPQHF.

This clone was recorded many times. The chain joins TRBV15 to TRBJ1-1; unclear D gene. Germline V gives CDR1 LNHNV, CDR2 YYDKDF (reference sequence). The CDR3 extends over 14 amino acids. V was pared by 0 bases and J by 5 bases, with 10 bases between. In DNA form, the CDR3 reads TGTGCCACCAGCAGAGATTATGCAGGAACTGAAGCTTTCTTT. This sequence encodes CATSRDYAGTEAFF.

This clone was counted at least ten times. The chain has TRBV18 and TRBJ1-1; 7 nucleotides align to TRBD1. This CDR3 contains 17 residues. V lost 1 base and J lost 0; bases outside the gene matches: 8. Germline V gives CDR1 KGHSH, CDR2 LQKENI. CDR3 bases: TGTGCCAGCTCACCACGAAGATCCGGGACAGTGAACACTGAAGCTTTCTTT. Translating gives CASSPRRSGTVNTEAFF.